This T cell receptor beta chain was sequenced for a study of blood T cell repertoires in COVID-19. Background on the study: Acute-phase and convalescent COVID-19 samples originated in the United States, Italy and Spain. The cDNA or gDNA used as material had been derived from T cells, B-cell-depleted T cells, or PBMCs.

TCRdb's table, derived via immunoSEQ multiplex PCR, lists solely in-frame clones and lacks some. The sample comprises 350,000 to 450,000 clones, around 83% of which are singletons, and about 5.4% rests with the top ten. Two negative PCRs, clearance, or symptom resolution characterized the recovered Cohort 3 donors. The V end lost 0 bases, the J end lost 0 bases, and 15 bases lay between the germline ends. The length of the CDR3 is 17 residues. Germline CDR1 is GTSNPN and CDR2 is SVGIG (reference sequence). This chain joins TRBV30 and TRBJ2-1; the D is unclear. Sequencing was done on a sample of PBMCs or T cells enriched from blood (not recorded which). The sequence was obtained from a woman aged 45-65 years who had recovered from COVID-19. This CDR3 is CAWSVSLDFLSYNEQFF. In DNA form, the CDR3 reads TGTGCCTGGAGTGTATCACTCGATTTCCTCTCCTACAATGAGCAGTTCTTC. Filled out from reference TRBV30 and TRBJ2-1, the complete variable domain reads SQTIHQWPATLVQPVGSPLSLECTVEGTSNPNLYWYRQAAGRGLQLLFYSVGIGQISSEVPQNLSASRPQDRQFILSSKKLLLSDSGFYLCAWSVSLDFLSYNEQFFGPGTRLTVL.